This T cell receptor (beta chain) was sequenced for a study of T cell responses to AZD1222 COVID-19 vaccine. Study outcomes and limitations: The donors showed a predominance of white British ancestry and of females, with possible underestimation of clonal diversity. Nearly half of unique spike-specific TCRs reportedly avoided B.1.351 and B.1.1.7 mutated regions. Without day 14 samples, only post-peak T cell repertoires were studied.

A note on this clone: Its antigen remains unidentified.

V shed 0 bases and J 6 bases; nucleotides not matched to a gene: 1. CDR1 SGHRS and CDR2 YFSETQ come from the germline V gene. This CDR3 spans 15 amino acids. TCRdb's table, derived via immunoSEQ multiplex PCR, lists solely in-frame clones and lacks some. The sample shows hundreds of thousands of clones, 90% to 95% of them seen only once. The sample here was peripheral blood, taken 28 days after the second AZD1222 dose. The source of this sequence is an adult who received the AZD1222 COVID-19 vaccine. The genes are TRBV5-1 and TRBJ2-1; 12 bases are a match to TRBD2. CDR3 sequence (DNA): TGCGCCAGCAGCTTGGGGACTAGCGGGACCAATGAGCAGTTCTTC. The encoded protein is CASSLGTSGTNEQFF.